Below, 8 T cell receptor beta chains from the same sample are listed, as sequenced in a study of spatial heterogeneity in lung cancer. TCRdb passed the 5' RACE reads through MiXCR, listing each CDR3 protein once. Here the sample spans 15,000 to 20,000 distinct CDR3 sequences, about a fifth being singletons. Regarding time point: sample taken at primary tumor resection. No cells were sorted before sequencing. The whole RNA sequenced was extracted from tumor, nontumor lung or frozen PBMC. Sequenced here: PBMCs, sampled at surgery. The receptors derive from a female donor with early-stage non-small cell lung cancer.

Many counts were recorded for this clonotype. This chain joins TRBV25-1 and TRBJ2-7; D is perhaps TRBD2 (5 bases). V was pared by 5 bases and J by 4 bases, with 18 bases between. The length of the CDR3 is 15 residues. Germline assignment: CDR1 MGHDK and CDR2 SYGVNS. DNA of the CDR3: TGTGCCAGCAGTCACCCAACCGAGACTACGTACGAGCAGTACTTC. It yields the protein CASSHPTETTYEQYF.

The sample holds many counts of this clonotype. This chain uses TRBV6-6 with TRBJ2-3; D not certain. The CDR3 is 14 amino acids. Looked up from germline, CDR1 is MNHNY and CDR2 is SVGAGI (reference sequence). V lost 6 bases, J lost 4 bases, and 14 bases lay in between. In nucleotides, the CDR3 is TGTGCCAGCAGCCCCACGGAGTCCGCAGATACGCAGTATTTT. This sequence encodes CASSPTESADTQYF.

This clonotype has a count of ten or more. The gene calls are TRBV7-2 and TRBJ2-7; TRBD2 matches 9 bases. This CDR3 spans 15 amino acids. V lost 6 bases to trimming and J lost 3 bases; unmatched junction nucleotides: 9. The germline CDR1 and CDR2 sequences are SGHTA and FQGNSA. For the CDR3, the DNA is TGTGCCAGCAGAGTCCCTGGGCGGGAGGGCTACGAGCAGTACTTC. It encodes CASRVPGREGYEQYF.

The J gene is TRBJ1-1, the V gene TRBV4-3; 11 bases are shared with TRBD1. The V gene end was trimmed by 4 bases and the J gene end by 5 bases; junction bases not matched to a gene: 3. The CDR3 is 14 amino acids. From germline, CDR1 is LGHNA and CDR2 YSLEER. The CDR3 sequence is CASSRGTGGTEAFF. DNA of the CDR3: TGCGCCAGCAGCCGAGGGACAGGGGGAACTGAAGCTTTCTTT.

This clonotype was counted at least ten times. Here the CDR3 DNA reads TGTGCCAGCTCAGGAGGACTAGCGGGAGCTGAGACCCAGTACTTC. The encoded protein is CASSGGLAGAETQYF. The V and J genes are TRBV18 and TRBJ2-5, with TRBD2 identical over 13 bases. V lost 5 bases and J lost 5; bases outside the gene matches: 5. Germline CDR1 and CDR2: KGHSH and LQKENI. This CDR3 contains 15 residues. The full variable domain, its missing parts supplied by reference TRBV18 and TRBJ2-5, is NAGVMQNPRHLVRRRGQEARLRCSPMKGHSHVYWYRQLPEEGLKFMVYLQKENIIDESGMPKERFSAEFPKEGPSILRIQQVVRGDSAAYFCASSGGLAGAETQYFGPGTRLLVL.

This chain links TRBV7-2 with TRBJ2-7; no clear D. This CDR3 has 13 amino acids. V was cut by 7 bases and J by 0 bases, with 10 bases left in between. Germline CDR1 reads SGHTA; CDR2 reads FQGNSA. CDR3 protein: CASKTPSSYEQYF. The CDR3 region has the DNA TGTGCCAGCAAGACACCAAGCTCCTACGAGCAGTACTTC.

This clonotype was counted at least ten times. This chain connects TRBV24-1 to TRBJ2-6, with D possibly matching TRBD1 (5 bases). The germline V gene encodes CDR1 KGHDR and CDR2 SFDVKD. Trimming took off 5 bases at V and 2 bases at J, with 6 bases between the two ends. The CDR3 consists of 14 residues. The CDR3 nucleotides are TGTGCCACCAGTGCAGGGCCTGGGGCCAACGTCCTGACTTTC. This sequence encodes CATSAGPGANVLTF.

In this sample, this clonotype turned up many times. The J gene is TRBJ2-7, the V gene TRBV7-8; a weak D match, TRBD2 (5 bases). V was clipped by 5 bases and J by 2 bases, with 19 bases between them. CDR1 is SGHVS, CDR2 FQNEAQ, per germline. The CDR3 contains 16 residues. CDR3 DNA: TGTGCCAGCAGCCACCTGGACTGGATGGAAACCTACGAGCAGTACTTC. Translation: CASSHLDWMETYEQYF.